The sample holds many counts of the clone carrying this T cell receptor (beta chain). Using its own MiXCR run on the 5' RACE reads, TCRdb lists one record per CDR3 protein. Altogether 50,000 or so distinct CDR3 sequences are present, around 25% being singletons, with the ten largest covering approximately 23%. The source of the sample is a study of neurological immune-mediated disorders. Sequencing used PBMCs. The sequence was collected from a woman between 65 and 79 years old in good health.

The CDR3 DNA reads as TGCAGTGCTAGAGATCCGGACAGGGGATCCAATGAGCAGTTCTTC. This encodes CSARDPDRGSNEQFF. This sequence joins TRBV20-1 and TRBJ2-1; 9 bases map to TRBD1. J lost 6 bases, V lost 0 bases, and 6 bases had no gene match. This CDR3 contains 15 residues. Germline-derived CDR1 and CDR2 are DFQATT and SNEGSKA (reference sequence).